The 20 T cell receptor beta chains reported below all come from one sample, sequenced in a study of cytomegalovirus exposure and HLA in healthy donors. With 60 Vbeta and 13 Jbeta primers, the PCR was carried out. Measured with immunoSEQ multiplex PCR; TCRdb has only the in-frame clones, and not every one. The table lists approximately 100,000 clones, approximately 80% of them singletons. Sequencing was carried out using PBMCs. The receptors shown here come from a man in his fifties or sixties in good health and CMV-seronegative.

The V gene is TRBV10-3, the J gene TRBJ2-3; D may be TRBD1 (6 bases). The CDR3 runs 14 residues. Germline loops: CDR1 ENHRY, CDR2 SYGVKD. The germline V and J ends were trimmed by 10 bases and 1 base, with 15 bases remaining between them. The CDR3 here is CATLQGTGTDTQYF. The CDR3 nucleotides are TGTGCCACCCTACAGGGTACCGGCACAGATACGCAGTATTTT.

This clone appeared a few times. The V and J genes are TRBV19 and TRBJ1-1; D gene ambiguous. The CDR3 sequence is 14 residues long. Trimming removed 0 bases at V and 2 bases at J, with 7 bases between. In germline, CDR1 is LNHDA, CDR2 SQIVND (reference sequence). The CDR3 region is CASSIDRENTEAFF. The CDR3 DNA follows: TGTGCCAGTAGTATAGATCGGGAAAACACTGAAGCTTTCTTT.

The genes are TRBV7-9 and TRBJ2-3; 11 bases align to TRBD2. The CDR3 loop spans 15 amino acids. Germline values: CDR1 SEHNR, CDR2 FQNEAQ (reference sequence). Trimming removed 5 bases from V and 2 bases from J; junction bases left unmatched: 3. The CDR3: CASSKLAGVTDTQYF. The CDR3 nucleotides read TGTGCCAGCAGCAAACTAGCGGGGGTCACAGATACGCAGTATTTT.

The chain uses TRBV7-9 and TRBJ1-1, with 8 positions matching TRBD1. Looked up from germline, CDR1 is SEHNR and CDR2 is FQNEAQ (reference sequence). With V trimmed by 6 bases and J by 4 bases, 7 bases remained unmatched. CDR3 length equals 14 residues. CDR3 region: CASSFQGASTEAFF. The CDR3 DNA follows: TGTGCCAGCAGTTTCCAGGGGGCGAGCACTGAAGCTTTCTTT.

This clone has a handful of counts. The chain employs TRBV18 and TRBJ2-1; 8 bases align to TRBD1. Germline V lookup: CDR1 KGHSH, CDR2 LQKENI. The CDR3 consists of 15 residues. V gave up 4 bases and J gave up 3 bases; unmatched junction bases: 5. Written as DNA, the CDR3 is TGTGCCAGCTCACTCGGGACAGGCCACTACAATGAGCAGTTCTTC. Protein: CASSLGTGHYNEQFF.

V usage is TRBV7-9 and J usage is TRBJ1-6; D perhaps matches TRBD1 (6 bases). The germline CDR1 and CDR2 sequences are SEHNR and FQNEAQ (reference sequence). The CDR3 is made up of 16 amino acids. V was shortened by 5 bases and J by 11 bases, with 22 bases between the two germline ends. The CDR3 region is CASSRDTGGEFPPLHF. The CDR3 DNA sequence: TGTGCCAGCAGCCGGGACACCGGGGGGGAATTTCCACCCCTCCACTTT.

The chain is built from TRBV2 and TRBJ1-5, with D uncertain. V gave up 5 bases and J gave up 4 bases, with 12 bases separating them. Germline V gives CDR1 SNHLY, CDR2 FYNNEI. This CDR3 is built from 14 residues. The CDR3 sequence is CASSIVVKNQPQHF. In DNA form, the CDR3 reads TGTGCCAGCAGTATAGTAGTGAAGAATCAGCCCCAGCATTTT. Full variable domain (remainder filled in from reference TRBV2 and TRBJ1-5): EPEVTQTPSHQVTQMGQEVILRCVPISNHLYFYWYRQILGQKVEFLVSFYNNEISEKSEIFDDQFSVERPDGSNFTLKIRSTKLEDSAMYFCASSIVVKNQPQHFGDGTRLSIL.

There are a few counts of this clone. This sequence joins TRBV28 and TRBJ1-2; 7 nucleotides match TRBD1. The ends lost 7 bases at V and 3 bases at J; junction bases unmatched: 8. This CDR3 contains 14 residues. Germline lookup yields CDR1 MDHEN and CDR2 SYDVKM. CDR3 residues: CASKGTEFYYGYTF. The CDR3 region has the DNA TGTGCCAGCAAGGGGACAGAATTTTACTATGGCTACACCTTC.

The chain couples TRBV19 to TRBJ2-3; D gene uncertain. Trimming removed 1 base from V and 5 bases from J, with 4 bases in between. This CDR3 region has 12 residues. Germline V gives CDR1 LNHDA, CDR2 SQIVND (reference sequence). The CDR3 here is CASSIGRDTQYF. The CDR3 DNA is TGTGCCAGTAGTATAGGTCGAGATACGCAGTATTTT.

This clone was seen only once. The V gene is TRBV29-1, the J gene TRBJ2-2, with 9 bases aligning to TRBD2. Germline V gene lookup returns CDR1 SQVTM and CDR2 ANQGSEA. J gave up 5 bases and V 6 bases, and 7 bases lay outside the gene matches. The CDR3 runs to 14 residues. The CDR3 is CSVLAGAGTGELFF. CDR3 nucleotide sequence: TGCAGCGTGTTAGCGGGGGCGGGGACCGGGGAGCTGTTTTTT.

V gene TRBV5-5 combines with J gene TRBJ2-5; unclear D gene. The length of the CDR3 is 12 residues. Germline CDR1 reads SGHKS; CDR2 reads YYEKEE (reference sequence). Trimming stripped 5 bases from V and 3 bases from J, with 8 bases between. The CDR3 nucleotides are TGTGCCAGCAGTTTTTCAGAAGAGACCCAGTACTTC. It specifies CASSFSEETQYF.

This clone was seen a few times. The chain employs TRBV2 and TRBJ2-3; 12 nucleotides agree with TRBD2. J was trimmed by 2 bases and V by 6 bases; bases with no gene match: 3. CDR1 and CDR2 (germline): SNHLY, FYNNEI. CDR3 length: 15 residues. This CDR3 is CASRGTSGLTDTQYF. The CDR3 bases are TGTGCCAGCAGAGGGACTAGCGGGCTCACAGATACGCAGTATTTT.

About this clone itself: Germline and junction disagree at one end, which may indicate a read error. V usage is TRBV7-9 and J usage is TRBJ2-5; 7 bases are shared with TRBD1. CDR3 length equals 14 residues. CDR1 is SEHNR and CDR2 is FQNEAQ in the germline V gene (reference sequence). DNA of the CDR3: TGTTCCAGCAGTTCCACAGGGGTCCAAGAGACCCAGTACTTC. Its translation: CSSSSTGVQETQYF.

This chain joins TRBV15 and TRBJ2-7; 7 nucleotides match TRBD1. CDR3 length: 15 amino acids. Unmatched junction bases numbered 6, after V lost 2 bases and J lost 2 bases. The V gene's germline CDR1 is LNHNV and CDR2 YYDKDF (reference sequence). The CDR3 DNA reads as TGTGCCACCAGCAGACCGGGACAGCTAACCTACGAGCAGTACTTC. It is translated as CATSRPGQLTYEQYF.

With respect to this clone: Other nucleotide sequences from this sample produce the same CDR3. The chain uses TRBV19 and TRBJ1-3; the D is unclear. Germline loops: CDR1 LNHDA, CDR2 SQIVND (reference sequence). Trimming cost V 3 bases and J 0 bases, with 6 bases left between them. The CDR3 totals 14 residues. In DNA, the CDR3 is TGTGCCAGTAGTATGGGCAGCTCTGGAAACACCATATATTTT. Protein: CASSMGSSGNTIYF.

With regard to this clone: At one end, the junction sequence differs from germline, possibly due to a read error. The genes are TRBV9 and TRBJ2-7; no clear D. The germline CDR1 and CDR2 sequences are SGDLS and YYNGEE. The CDR3 is 14 residues long. The CDR3 DNA follows: TGTGCCAGCAGCGTGGCTGGGCAGTCCTCCGAGCAGTACTTC. Amino acids: CASSVAGQSSEQYF.

The genes are TRBV2 and TRBJ2-3, with a possible D match to TRBD1 (6 bases). CDR1 SNHLY and CDR2 FYNNEI come from the germline V gene. V was shortened by 8 bases and J by 1 base, with 13 bases between the two germline ends. The CDR3 runs 14 residues. CDR3 DNA: TGTGCCAGCTCTTCGGCAGGGGGCACAGATACGCAGTATTTT. Its protein product is CASSSAGGTDTQYF.

This clone appeared a few times. V is TRBV7-9 and J is TRBJ1-3, with D unresolved. The CDR3 loop spans 14 amino acids. Germline values: CDR1 SEHNR, CDR2 FQNEAQ (reference sequence). V lost 5 bases and J lost 0, with 8 bases in between. CDR3 DNA sequence: TGTGCCAGCAGCCTCAGTGGCTCTGGAAACACCATATATTTT. Amino acid sequence: CASSLSGSGNTIYF.

This rearrangement joins TRBV5-6 to TRBJ1-6, with D possibly matching TRBD1 (5 bases). With 0 bases removed from V and 4 bases from J, the gap between germline ends came to 11 bases. The CDR3 consists of 16 residues. The germline V gene has CDR1 SGHDT and CDR2 YYEEEE. CDR3 DNA: TGTGCCAGCAGCTTGGGTCAGGGTGTGTATAATTCACCCCTCCACTTT. It translates to CASSLGQGVYNSPLHF.

This rearrangement joins TRBV7-9 to TRBJ2-3; 7 bases agree with TRBD2. Germline V gene lookup returns CDR1 SEHNR and CDR2 FQNEAQ (reference sequence). J was trimmed by 5 bases and V by 5 bases; bases with no gene match: 7. The CDR3 contains 14 residues. The CDR3 DNA sequence: TGTGCCAGCAGCCGGTCCGGGGAGGGAGATACGCAGTATTTT. Amino acid sequence: CASSRSGEGDTQYF.